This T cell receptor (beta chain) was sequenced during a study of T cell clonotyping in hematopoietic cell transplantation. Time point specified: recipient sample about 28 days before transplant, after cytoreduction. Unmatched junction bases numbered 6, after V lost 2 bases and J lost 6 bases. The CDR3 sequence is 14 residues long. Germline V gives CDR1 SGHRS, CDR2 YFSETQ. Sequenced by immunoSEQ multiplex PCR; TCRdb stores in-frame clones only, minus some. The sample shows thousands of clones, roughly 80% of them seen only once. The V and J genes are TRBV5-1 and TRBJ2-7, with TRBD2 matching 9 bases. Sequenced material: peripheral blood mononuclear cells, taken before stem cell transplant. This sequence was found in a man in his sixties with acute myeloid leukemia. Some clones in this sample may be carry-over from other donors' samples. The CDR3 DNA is TGCGCCAGCAGCTTTATTAGCGGGAGAAGCGAGCAGTACTTC. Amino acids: CASSFISGRSEQYF. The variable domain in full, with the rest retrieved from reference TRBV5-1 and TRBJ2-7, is KAGVTQTPRYLIKTRGQQVTLSCSPISGHRSVSWYQQTPGQGLQFLFEYFSETQRNKGNFPGRFSGRQFSNSRSEMNVSTLELGDSALYLCASSFISGRSEQYFGPGTRLTVT.